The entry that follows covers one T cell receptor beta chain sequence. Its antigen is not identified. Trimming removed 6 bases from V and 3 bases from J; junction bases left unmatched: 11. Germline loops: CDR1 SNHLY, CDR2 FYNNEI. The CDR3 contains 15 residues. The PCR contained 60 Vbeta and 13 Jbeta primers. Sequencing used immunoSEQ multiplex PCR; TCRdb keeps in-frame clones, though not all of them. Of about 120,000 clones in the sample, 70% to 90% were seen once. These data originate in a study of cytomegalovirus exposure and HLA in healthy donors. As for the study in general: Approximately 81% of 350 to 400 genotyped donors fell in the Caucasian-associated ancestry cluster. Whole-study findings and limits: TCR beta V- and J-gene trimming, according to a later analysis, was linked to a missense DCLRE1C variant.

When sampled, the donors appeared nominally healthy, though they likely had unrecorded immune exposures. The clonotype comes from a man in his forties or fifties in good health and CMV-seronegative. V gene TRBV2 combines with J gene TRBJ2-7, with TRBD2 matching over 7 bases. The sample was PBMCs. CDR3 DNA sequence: TGTGCCAGCAGCGGAGCTGGGGGGGTCAGCTACGAGCAGTACTTC. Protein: CASSGAGGVSYEQYF.